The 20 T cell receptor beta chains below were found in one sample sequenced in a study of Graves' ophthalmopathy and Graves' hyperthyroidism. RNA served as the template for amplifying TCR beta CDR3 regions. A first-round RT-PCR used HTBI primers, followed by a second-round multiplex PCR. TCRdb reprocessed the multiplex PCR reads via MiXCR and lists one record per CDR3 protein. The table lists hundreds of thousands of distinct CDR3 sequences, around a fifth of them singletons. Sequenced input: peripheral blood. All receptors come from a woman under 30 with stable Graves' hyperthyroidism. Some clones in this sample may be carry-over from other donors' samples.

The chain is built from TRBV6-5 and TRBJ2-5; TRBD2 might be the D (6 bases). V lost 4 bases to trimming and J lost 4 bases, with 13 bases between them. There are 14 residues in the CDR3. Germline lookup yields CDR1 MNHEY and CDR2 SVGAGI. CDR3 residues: CASSLFTSRETQYF. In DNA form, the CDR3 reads TGTGCCAGCAGTTTATTTACTAGCAGAGAGACCCAGTACTTC.

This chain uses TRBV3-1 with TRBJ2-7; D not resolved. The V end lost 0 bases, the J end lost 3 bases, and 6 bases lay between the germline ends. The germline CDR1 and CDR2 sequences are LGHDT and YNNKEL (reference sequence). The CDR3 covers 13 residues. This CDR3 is CASSQESGYEQYF. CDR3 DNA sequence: TGTGCCAGCAGCCAAGAATCAGGCTACGAGCAGTACTTC.

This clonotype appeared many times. CDR3 sequence: CASSPGDRRNSNYGYTF. CDR3 DNA sequence: TGTGCCAGCAGTCCGGGGGACAGGAGAAACTCTAACTATGGCTACACCTTC. This chain joins TRBV12-3 or TRBV12-4 and TRBJ1-2; TRBD1 agrees at 8 bases. The CDR3 runs to 17 residues. J lost 0 bases, V lost 5 bases, and 11 bases had no gene match.

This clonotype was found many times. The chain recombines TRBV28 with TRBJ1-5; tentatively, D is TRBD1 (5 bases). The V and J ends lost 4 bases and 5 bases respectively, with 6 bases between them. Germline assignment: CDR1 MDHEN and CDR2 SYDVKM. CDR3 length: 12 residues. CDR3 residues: CASSWGDQPQHF. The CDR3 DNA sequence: TGTGCCAGCAGTTGGGGGGATCAGCCCCAGCATTTT.

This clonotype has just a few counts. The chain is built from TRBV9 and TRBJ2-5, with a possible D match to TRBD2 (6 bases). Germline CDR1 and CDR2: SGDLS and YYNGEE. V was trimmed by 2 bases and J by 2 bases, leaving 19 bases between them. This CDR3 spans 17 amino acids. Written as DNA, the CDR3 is TGTGCCAGCAGCGTGTCGGCGGGGACGGTTACACAAGAGACCCAGTACTTC. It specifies CASSVSAGTVTQETQYF.

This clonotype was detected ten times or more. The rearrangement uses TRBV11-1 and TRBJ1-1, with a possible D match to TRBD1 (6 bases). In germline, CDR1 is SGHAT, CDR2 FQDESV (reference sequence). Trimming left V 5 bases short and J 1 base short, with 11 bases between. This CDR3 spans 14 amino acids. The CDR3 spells CASSIGTPNTEAFF. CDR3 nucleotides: TGTGCCAGCAGCATCGGGACACCGAACACTGAAGCTTTCTTT.

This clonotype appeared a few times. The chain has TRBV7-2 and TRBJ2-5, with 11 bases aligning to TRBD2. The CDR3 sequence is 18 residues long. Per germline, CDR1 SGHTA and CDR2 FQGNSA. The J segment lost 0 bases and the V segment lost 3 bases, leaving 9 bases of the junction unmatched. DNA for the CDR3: TGTGCCAGCAGCTTGGGGCTAGCGGGGGGAAGTTACCAAGAGACCCAGTACTTC. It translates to CASSLGLAGGSYQETQYF.

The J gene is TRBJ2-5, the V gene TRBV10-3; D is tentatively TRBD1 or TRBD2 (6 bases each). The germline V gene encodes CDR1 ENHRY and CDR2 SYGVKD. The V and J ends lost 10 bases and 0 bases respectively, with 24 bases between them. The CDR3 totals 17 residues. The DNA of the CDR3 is TGTGCCACACTGCGGGACACCACCTTGGGGTACCAAGAGACCCAGTACTTC. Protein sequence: CATLRDTTLGYQETQYF.

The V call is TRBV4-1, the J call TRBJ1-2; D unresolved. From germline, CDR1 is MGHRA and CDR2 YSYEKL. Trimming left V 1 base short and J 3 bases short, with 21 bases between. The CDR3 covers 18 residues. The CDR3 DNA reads TGCGCCAGCAGCCAAGTGAACCTACCGGGTCAAGGTGACTATGGCTACACCTTC. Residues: CASSQVNLPGQGDYGYTF.

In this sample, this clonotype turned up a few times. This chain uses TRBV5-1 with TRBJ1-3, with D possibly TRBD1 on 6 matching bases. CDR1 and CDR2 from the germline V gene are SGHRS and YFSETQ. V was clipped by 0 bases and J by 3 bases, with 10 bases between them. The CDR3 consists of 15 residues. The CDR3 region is CASSLEGGGGNTIYF. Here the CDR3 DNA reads TGCGCCAGCAGCTTGGAGGGGGGCGGTGGAAACACCATATATTTT.

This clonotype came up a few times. The CDR3 DNA sequence: TGCGCCAGCAGCCAAGTAAGGGATGGATTGCAGTACTTC. Residues: CASSQVRDGLQYF. The chain joins TRBV4-1 to TRBJ2-7; D not resolved. Germline CDR1 and CDR2: MGHRA and YSYEKL. CDR3 length: 13 amino acids. V lost 1 base, J lost 9 bases, and 13 bases lay in between.

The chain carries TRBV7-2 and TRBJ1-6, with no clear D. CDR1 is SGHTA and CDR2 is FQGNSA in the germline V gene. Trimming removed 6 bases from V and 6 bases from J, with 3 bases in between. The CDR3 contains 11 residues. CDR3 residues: CASSINSPLHF. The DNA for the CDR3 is TGTGCCAGCAGTATTAATTCACCCCTCCACTTT. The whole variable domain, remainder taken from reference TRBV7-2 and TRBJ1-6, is GAGVSQSPSNKVTEKGKDVELRCDPISGHTALYWYRQSLGQGLEFLIYFQGNSAPDKSGLPSDRFSAERTGGSVSTLTIQRTQQEDSAVYLCASSINSPLHFGNGTRLTVT.

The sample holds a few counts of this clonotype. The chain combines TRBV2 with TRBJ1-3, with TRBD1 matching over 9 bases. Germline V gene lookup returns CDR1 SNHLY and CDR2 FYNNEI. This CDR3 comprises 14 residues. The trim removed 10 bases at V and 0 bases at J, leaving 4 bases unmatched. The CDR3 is CATGQGFSGNTIYF. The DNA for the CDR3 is TGTGCCACGGGACAGGGATTCTCTGGAAACACCATATATTTT.

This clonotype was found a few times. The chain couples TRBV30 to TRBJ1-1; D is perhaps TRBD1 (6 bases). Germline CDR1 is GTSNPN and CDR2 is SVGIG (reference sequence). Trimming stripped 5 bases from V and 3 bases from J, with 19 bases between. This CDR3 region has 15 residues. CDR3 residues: CAWVRTVRGDTEAFF. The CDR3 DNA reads TGTGCCTGGGTCCGGACAGTCAGAGGGGACACTGAAGCTTTCTTT.

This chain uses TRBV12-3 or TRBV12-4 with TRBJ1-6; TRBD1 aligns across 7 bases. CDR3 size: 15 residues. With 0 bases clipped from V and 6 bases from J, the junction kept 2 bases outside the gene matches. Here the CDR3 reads CASSLATGFNSPLHF. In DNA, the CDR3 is TGTGCCAGCAGTTTAGCGACAGGGTTTAATTCACCCCTCCACTTT.

The CDR3: CASSSLRAVNLYGYTF. Written as DNA, the CDR3 is TGTGCCAGCAGTTCCTTGAGGGCAGTCAACCTGTATGGCTACACCTTC. The genes are TRBV28 and TRBJ1-2; no reliable D call. The V gene's germline CDR1 is MDHEN and CDR2 SYDVKM. V was clipped by 4 bases and J by 5 bases, with 20 bases between them. The CDR3 has 16 amino acids.

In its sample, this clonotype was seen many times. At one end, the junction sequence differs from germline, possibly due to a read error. CDR3 residues: CASSGDRDQPQHF. The CDR3 DNA is TGTGCCAGCAGCGGGGACAGGGATCAGCCCCAGCACTTT. This chain connects TRBV2 to TRBJ1-5; 9 positions match TRBD1. Germline V gene lookup returns CDR1 SNHLY and CDR2 FYNNEI. The CDR3 has 13 amino acids.

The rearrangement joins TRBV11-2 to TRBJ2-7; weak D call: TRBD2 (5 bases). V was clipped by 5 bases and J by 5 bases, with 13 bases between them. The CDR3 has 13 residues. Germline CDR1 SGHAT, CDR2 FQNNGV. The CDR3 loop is CASSQVRGDEQYF. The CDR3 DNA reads TGTGCCAGCAGCCAGGTTCGGGGAGACGAGCAGTACTTC.

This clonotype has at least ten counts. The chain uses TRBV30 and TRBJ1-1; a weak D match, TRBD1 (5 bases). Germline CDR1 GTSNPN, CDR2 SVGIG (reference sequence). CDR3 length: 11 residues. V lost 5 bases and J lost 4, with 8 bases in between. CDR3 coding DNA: TGTGCCTGGGATCAGGGCACTGAAGCTTTCTTT. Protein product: CAWDQGTEAFF.

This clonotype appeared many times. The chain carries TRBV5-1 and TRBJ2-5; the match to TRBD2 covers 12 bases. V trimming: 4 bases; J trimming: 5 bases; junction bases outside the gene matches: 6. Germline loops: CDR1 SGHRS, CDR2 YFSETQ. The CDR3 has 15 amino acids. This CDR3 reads CASSERTSGTETQYF. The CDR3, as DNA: TGCGCCAGCAGCGAGAGGACTAGCGGGACCGAGACCCAGTACTTC. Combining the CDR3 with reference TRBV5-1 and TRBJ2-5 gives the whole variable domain KAGVTQTPRYLIKTRGQQVTLSCSPISGHRSVSWYQQTPGQGLQFLFEYFSETQRNKGNFPGRFSGRQFSNSRSEMNVSTLELGDSALYLCASSERTSGTETQYFGPGTRLLVL.